A single T cell receptor beta chain is shown here with its context. No antigen is known for it. In germline, CDR1 is SNHLY, CDR2 FYNNEI. Germline trimming cut 6 bases from V and 4 bases from J; bases unmatched to any gene: 4. The CDR3 totals 14 residues. Culture lasted about 10 days before CD4+ T cell isolation. Clones were read by immunoSEQ multiplex PCR, and TCRdb kept only the in-frame ones, dropping some. The data show tens of thousands of clones, 70% to 80% seen once. This record comes from a study of vaccination effects on CD4 cells after COVID-19. The receptor comes from a human donor who received a COVID-19 vaccine. Sequencing was performed on CD4+ T cells from PBMCs cultured without peptide, taken before COVID-19 vaccination. The chain is built from TRBV2 and TRBJ2-1; 9 positions match TRBD1. Here the CDR3 DNA reads TGTGCCAGCAGACCGGGACAGGGATACAATGAGCAGTTCTTC. It is translated as CASRPGQGYNEQFF.